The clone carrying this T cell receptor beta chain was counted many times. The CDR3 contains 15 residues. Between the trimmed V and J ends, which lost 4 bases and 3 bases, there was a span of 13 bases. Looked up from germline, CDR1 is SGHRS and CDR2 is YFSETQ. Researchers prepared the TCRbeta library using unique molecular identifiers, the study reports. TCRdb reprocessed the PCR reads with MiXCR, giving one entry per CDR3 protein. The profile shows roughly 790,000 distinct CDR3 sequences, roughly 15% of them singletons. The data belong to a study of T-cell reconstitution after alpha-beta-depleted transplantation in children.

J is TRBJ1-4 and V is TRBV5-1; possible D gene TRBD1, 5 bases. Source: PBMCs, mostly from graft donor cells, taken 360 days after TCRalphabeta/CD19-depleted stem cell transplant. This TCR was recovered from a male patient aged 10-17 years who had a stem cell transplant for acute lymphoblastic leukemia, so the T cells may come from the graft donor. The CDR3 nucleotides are TGCGCCAGCAGCCACGGGACCTCCTCTAATGAAAAACTGTTTTTT. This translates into CASSHGTSSNEKLFF.